These 8 T cell receptor beta chains share one sample of origin, sequenced in a study of blood T cell repertoires in COVID-19. Profiling relied on immunoSEQ multiplex PCR, and the TCRdb table lists in-frame clones only, not all of them. Of more than 250,000 clones listed, more than 70% were seen once; the top ten hold around 6%. Sequencing input: peripheral blood. These receptors came from a man between 18 and 29 years old who had recovered from COVID-19.

V and J are TRBV7-3 and TRBJ1-6; D gene ambiguous. The V and J ends lost 2 bases and 8 bases respectively, with 10 bases between them. Germline loops: CDR1 SGHTA, CDR2 FQGTGA. CDR3 length equals 14 residues. This CDR3 reads CASSLYATDSPLHF. For the CDR3, the DNA is TGTGCCAGCAGCTTATATGCCACAGATTCACCCCTCCACTTT.

The rearrangement uses TRBV29-1 and TRBJ2-1; 9 bases match TRBD1. The germline V gene has CDR1 SQVTM and CDR2 ANQGSEA. This CDR3 contains 14 residues. V lost 6 bases, J lost 4 bases, and 7 bases stayed unmatched. CDR3 loop: CSVTGGPDYNEQFF. The CDR3 bases are TGCAGCGTCACAGGGGGCCCAGATTACAATGAGCAGTTCTTC.

This clone was recorded only once. The gene calls are TRBV7-2 and TRBJ1-1; no definite D call. CDR3 length equals 14 residues. Germline V gives CDR1 SGHTA, CDR2 FQGNSA. The V gene lost 8 bases and the J gene lost 1 base, with 14 bases spanning the gap. Here the CDR3 reads CASRTGPQNTEAFF. The CDR3 coding sequence is TGTGCCAGCCGAACGGGTCCTCAGAACACTGAAGCTTTCTTT.

V and J are TRBV6-2 or TRBV6-3 and TRBJ1-2; 10 bases match TRBD1. The V segment lost 5 bases and the J segment 4 bases; nucleotides outside the gene matches: 7. Germline V CDR1 and CDR2: MNHEY, SVGEGT. The CDR3 contains 15 residues. CDR3 coding DNA: TGTGCCAGCAGTCCGGGACAGGGGAAAATCTATGGCTACACCTTC. Translated: CASSPGQGKIYGYTF.

The chain combines TRBV10-3 with TRBJ1-4; D is unclear. V shed 11 bases and J shed 0 bases, with 13 bases lying between them. The length of the CDR3 is 14 residues. In germline, CDR1 is ENHRY, CDR2 SYGVKD. CDR3 residues: CAAGTEATNEKLFF. The DNA for the CDR3 is TGTGCCGCCGGAACGGAGGCAACTAATGAAAAACTGTTTTTT.

The chain combines TRBV29-1 with TRBJ2-6; no clear D. The V and J ends lost 4 bases and 9 bases respectively, with 13 bases between them. CDR1 SQVTM and CDR2 ANQGSEA come from the germline V gene. CDR3 length equals 13 residues. The CDR3 DNA is TGCAGCGTTGTTGGGTCCTCGGGCAACGTCCTGACTTTC. Its translation: CSVVGSSGNVLTF.

The chain uses TRBV7-2 and TRBJ2-2; D possibly corresponds to TRBD2 (5 bases). CDR1 and CDR2 from the germline V gene are SGHTA and FQGNSA. V lost 3 bases and J lost 6, with 8 bases in between. This CDR3 spans 13 amino acids. Here the CDR3 DNA reads TGTGCCAGCAGCTTCCGGGGAGCCGGGGAGCTGTTTTTT. The encoded protein is CASSFRGAGELFF.

The chain combines TRBV6-5 with TRBJ1-1; D not certain. Germline-derived CDR1 and CDR2 are MNHEY and SVGAGI. This CDR3 is 14 amino acids long. V lost 2 bases and J 4 bases, leaving 11 bases between the germline ends. The CDR3 nucleotides are TGTGCCAGCAGTTACAGCGTGGTGGGCACTGAAGCTTTCTTT. Its protein product is CASSYSVVGTEAFF.